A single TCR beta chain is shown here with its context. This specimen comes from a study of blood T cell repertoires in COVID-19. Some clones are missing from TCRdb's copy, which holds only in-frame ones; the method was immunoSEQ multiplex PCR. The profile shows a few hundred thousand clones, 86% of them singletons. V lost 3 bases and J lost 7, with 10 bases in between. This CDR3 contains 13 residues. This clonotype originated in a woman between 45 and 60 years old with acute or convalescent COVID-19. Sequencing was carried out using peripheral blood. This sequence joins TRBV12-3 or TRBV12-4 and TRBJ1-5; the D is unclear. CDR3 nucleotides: TGTGCCAGCAGTTTCCGGGAAGAGCAGCCCCAGCATTTT. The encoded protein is CASSFREEQPQHF.